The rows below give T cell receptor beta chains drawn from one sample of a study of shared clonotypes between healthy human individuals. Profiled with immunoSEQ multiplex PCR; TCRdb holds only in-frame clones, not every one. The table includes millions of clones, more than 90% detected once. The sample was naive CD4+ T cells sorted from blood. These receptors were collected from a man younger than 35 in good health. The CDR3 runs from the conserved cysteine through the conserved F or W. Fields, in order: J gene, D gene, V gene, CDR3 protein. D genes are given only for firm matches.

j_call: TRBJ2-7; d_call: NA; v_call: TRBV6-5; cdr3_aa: CASSPRVQSYEQYF
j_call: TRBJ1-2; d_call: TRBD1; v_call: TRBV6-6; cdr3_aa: CASSYAGQINYGYTF
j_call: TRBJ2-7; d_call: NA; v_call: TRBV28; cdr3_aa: CASSLTGSYEQYF
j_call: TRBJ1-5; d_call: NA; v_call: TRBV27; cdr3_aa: CASSLSRLNQPQHF
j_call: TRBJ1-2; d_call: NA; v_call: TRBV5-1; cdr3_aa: CASSPKTPGDGVGYTF
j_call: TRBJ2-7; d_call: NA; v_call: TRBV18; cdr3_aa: CASSQEQGYEQYF
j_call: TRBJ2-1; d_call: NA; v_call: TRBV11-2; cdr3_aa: CASSLVGVRVYNEQFF
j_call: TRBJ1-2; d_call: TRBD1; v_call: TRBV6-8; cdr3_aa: CASSLAGTAYGYTF
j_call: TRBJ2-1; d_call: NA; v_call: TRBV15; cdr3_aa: CATSGSRTNPFGNEQFF
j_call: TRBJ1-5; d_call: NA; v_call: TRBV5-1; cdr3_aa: CASSVNGGFNRPQHF
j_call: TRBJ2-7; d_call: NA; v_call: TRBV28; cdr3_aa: CASKQGFSYEQYF
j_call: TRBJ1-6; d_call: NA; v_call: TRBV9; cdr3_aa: CASSAWTTVGLPLHF
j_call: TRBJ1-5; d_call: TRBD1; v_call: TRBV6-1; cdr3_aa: CASSEQGGSQPQHF
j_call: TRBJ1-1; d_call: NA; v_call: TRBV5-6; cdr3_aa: CASSLGQLLNTEAFF
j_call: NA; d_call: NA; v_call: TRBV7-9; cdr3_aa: CASSPGQSSYEQYF
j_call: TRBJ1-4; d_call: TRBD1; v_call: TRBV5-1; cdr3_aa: CASSFGQGAATNEKLFF
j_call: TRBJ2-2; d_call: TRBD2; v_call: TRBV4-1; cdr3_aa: CASSQGVAGLNTGELFF
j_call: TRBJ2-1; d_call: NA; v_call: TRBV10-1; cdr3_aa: CANLTEKLVGTEQFF
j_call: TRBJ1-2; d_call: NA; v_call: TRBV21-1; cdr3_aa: CASSLRDRGNFYGYTF
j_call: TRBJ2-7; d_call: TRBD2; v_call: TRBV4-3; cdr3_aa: CASSQFLAGSYEQYF
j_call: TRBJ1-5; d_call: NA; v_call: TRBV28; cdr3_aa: CASSLMRTAKYQPQHF
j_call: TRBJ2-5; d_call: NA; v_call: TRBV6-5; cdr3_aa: CASSYSLGEAETQYF
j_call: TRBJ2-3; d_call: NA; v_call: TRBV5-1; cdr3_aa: CASSLMGDHTDTQYF
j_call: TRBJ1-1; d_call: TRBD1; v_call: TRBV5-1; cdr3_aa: CASSPTTGGTEAFF
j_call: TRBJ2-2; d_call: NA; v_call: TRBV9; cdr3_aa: CASSQRDSNTGELFF
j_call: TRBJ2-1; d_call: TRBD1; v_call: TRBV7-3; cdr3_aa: CASSSGQGYNEQFF
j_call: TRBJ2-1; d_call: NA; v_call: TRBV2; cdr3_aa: CASSVGGTAKNEQFF
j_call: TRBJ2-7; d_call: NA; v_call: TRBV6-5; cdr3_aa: CASSLSGTAYEQYF
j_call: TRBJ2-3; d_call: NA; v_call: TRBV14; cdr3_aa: CASSQDVRGKGTDTQYF
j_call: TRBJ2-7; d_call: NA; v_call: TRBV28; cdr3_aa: CASSLEGYEQYF
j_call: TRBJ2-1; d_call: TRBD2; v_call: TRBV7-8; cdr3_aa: CASAGGSYNEQFF
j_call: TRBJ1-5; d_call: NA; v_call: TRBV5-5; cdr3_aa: CASSLTSDRIQPQHF
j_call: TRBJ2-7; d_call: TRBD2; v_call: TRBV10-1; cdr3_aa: CASTSGGAYEQYF
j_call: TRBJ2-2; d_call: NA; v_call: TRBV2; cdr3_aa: CASSEGYTGELFF
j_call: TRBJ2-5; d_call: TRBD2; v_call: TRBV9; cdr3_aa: CASSAPSRAGGHETQYF
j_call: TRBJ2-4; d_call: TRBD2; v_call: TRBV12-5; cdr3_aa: CASGRLAGVAEAKNIQYF
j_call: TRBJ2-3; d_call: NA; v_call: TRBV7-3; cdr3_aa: CASSFYAVDTQYF
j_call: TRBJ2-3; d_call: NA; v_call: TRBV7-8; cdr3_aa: CASSPAVDTQYF
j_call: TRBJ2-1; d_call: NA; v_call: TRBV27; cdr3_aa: CASIQLDAGYNEQFF
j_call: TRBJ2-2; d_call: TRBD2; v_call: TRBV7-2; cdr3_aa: CASSHRLAGDTKTGELFF
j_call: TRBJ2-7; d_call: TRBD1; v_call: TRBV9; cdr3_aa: CASSPRTGEGYEQYF
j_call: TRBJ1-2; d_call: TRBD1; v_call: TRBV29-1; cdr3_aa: CSVERQGGDGYTF
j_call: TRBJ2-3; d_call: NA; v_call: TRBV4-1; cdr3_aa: CASSQDEGGTDTQYF
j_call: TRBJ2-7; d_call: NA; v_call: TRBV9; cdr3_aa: CASSVAGTTYEQYF
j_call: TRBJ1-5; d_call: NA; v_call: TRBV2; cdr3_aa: CASKGREYQPQHF
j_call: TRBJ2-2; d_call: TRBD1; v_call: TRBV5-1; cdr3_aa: CASQTGYETGELFF
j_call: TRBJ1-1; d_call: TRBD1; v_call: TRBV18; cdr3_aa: CASSLAGTGIKTEAFF
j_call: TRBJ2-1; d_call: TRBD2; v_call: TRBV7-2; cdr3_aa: CASSLVGTSGANSYNEQFF
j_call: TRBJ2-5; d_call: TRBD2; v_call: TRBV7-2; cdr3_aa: CASSLAGLAGGPETQYF
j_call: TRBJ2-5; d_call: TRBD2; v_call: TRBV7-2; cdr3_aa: CASSLVAGLAGETQYF